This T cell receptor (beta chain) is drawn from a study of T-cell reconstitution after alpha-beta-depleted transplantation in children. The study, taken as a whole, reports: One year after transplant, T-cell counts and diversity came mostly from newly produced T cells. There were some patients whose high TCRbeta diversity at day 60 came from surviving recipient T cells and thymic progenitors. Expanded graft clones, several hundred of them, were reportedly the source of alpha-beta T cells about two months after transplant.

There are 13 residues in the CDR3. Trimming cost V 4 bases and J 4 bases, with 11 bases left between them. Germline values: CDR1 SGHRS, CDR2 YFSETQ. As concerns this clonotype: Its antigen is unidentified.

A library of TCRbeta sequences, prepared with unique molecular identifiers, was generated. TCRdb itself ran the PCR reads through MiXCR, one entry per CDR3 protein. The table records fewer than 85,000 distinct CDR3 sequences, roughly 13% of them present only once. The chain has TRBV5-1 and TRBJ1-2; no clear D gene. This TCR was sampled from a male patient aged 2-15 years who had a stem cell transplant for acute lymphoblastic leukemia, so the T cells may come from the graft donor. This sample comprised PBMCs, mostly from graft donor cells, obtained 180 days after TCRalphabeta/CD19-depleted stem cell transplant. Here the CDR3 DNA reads TGCGCCAGCAGCGCGGACGGCTCCTATGGCTACACCTTC. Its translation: CASSADGSYGYTF.